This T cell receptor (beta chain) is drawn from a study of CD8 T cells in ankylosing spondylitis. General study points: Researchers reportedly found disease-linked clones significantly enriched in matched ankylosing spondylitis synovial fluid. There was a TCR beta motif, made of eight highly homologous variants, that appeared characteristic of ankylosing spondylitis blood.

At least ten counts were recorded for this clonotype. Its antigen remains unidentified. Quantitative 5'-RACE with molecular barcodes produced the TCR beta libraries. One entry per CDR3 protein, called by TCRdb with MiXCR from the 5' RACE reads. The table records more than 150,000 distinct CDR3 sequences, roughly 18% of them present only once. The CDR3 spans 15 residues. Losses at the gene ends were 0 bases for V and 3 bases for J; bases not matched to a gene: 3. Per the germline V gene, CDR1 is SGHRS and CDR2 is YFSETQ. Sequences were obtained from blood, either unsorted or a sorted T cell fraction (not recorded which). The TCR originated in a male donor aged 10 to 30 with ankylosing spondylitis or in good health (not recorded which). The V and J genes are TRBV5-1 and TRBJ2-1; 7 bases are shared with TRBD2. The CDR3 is CASSLVQRDYNEQFF. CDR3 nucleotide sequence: TGCGCCAGCAGCTTGGTCCAGCGGGACTACAATGAGCAGTTCTTC.